Listed below are T cell receptor beta chains from one sample, sequenced in a study of identical twins. TCRdb passed the 5' RACE reads through MiXCR, listing each CDR3 protein once. The profile shows 1.5 million to 2 million distinct CDR3 sequences, 32% of them singletons. The material sequenced was cord blood. The origin of the receptors is a newborn girl in good health. The CDR3 runs from the conserved cysteine through the conserved F or W. Each record gives: V gene, clone size, J gene, D gene, CDR3 protein, CDR3 DNA. D genes are given only for firm matches. Clone size is not always given. Where it is, it says once, few, many or a class for expanded clones.

>TRBV11-1|few|TRBJ2-1|TRBD1
CASSLSGTTGTLYNEQFF
TGTGCCAGCAGCTTATCGGGGACGACAGGGACATTATACAATGAGCAGTTCTTC
>TRBV5-1|NA|TRBJ2-7|NA
CASSLEAGRLYEQYF
TGCGCCAGCAGCTTGGAGGCAGGGAGGCTCTACGAGCAGTACTTC
>TRBV9|NA|TRBJ2-3|TRBD2
CASSPLTSGTQYF
TGTGCCAGCAGCCCTTTGACTAGCGGTACGCAGTATTTT
>TRBV11-2|NA|TRBJ2-5|TRBD2
CASSVLTSGISETQYF
TGTGCCAGCAGCGTACTAACTAGCGGGATAAGTGAGACCCAGTACTTC
>TRBV28|NA|TRBJ1-4|NA
CASRRGPAEKLFF
TGTGCCAGCAGGAGAGGGCCCGCAGAAAAACTGTTTTTT
>TRBV20-1|NA|TRBJ1-2|TRBD1
CSAGTDRYTF
TGCAGTGCCGGGACAGATCGGTACACCTTC
>TRBV6-2/TRBV6-3|NA|TRBJ2-5|NA
CASTLGSDEQYF
TGTGCCAGCACCCTCGGAAGTGATGAGCAGTACTTC
>TRBV7-8|few|TRBJ2-5|NA
CASSFYGEQYF
TGTGCCAGCAGCTTCTACGGTGAGCAGTACTTC
>TRBV20-1|NA|TRBJ2-1|TRBD2
CSAILAEGTYNEQFF
TGCAGTGCTATTCTAGCGGAGGGGACGTACAATGAGCAGTTCTTC
>TRBV5-5|NA|TRBJ1-4|NA
CASSLVGGGEEKLFF
TGTGCCAGCAGCTTGGTAGGGGGGGGCGAGGAAAAACTGTTTTTT
>TRBV5-1|many|TRBJ2-1|NA
CASSPYSYNEQFF
TGCGCCAGCAGCCCCTACTCGTACAATGAGCAGTTCTTC
>TRBV7-9|NA|TRBJ2-3|TRBD2
CASRPLTSGGPDTQYF
TGTGCCAGCAGGCCCTTAACTAGCGGGGGGCCAGATACGCAGTATTTT
>TRBV20-1|NA|TRBJ2-4|TRBD2
CSVGFQLAGGGAKNIQYF
TGCAGTGTGGGATTCCAACTAGCGGGGGGAGGGGCCAAAAACATTCAGTACTTC
>TRBV10-3|NA|TRBJ1-1|NA
CAISEWGKNTEAFF
TGTGCCATCAGTGAGTGGGGAAAGAACACTGAAGCTTTCTTT
>TRBV3-1|NA|TRBJ2-3|TRBD2
CASSPRDYLRDTQYF
TGTGCCAGCAGCCCCCGGGACTACCTTCGGGATACGCAGTATTTT
>TRBV2|NA|TRBJ2-3|NA
CASSVEPGTDTQYF
TGTGCCAGCAGTGTCGAGCCGGGCACAGATACGCAGTATTTT
>TRBV20-1|few|TRBJ1-1|TRBD1
CSASFRGLRTEAFF
TGCAGTGCTAGCTTCAGGGGGCTGAGGACTGAAGCTTTCTTT
>TRBV6-1|NA|TRBJ2-7|TRBD2
CASEPGLVYEQYF
TGTGCCAGTGAGCCGGGACTAGTCTACGAGCAGTACTTC
>TRBV30|NA|TRBJ2-1|TRBD1
CAWSAGQGNNEQFF
TGTGCCTGGAGTGCCGGACAGGGGAACAATGAGCAGTTCTTC
>TRBV5-1|NA|TRBJ2-3|NA
CASSFPPGKSDTQYF
TGCGCCAGCAGCTTCCCGCCAGGGAAGTCAGATACGCAGTATTTT
>TRBV27|NA|TRBJ2-3|NA
CASKPTTDTQYF
TGTGCCAGCAAGCCGACAACAGATACGCAGTATTTT
>TRBV20-1|NA|TRBJ2-7|TRBD1
CSANRPQGSSYEQYF
TGCAGTGCCAACCGACCACAGGGGAGCTCCTACGAGCAGTACTTC
>TRBV20-1|NA|TRBJ2-5|NA
CSARAAGGETQYF
TGCAGTGCTAGAGCCGCCGGGGGCGAGACCCAGTACTTC
>TRBV7-2|NA|TRBJ2-7|NA
CASSYSLGGSYEQYF
TGTGCCAGCAGCTACTCTCTAGGGGGCTCCTACGAGCAGTACTTC